The sequence of this TCR beta chain was determined in a study of control samples from healthy donors and cancer patients. Germline values: CDR1 SGHAT, CDR2 FQNNGV. The germline V and J ends were trimmed by 5 bases and 9 bases, with 16 bases remaining between them. The CDR3 sequence is 13 residues long. Sequenced by immunoSEQ multiplex PCR; TCRdb stores in-frame clones only, minus some. The top ten clones hold 0.85% to 1.3% of a sample with roughly 160,000 clones, approximately 96% of them seen once. The rearrangement joins TRBV11-2 to TRBJ2-5, with D perhaps TRBD1 or TRBD2 (5 bases each). The sequenced material came from blood. The sequence was obtained from a woman in her twenties or thirties in good health. The CDR3 is CASSPGAGTSQYF. The CDR3 DNA is TGTGCCAGCAGCCCCGGAGCAGGGACGTCCCAGTACTTC.